Listed here are 13 T cell receptor beta chains from one sample, sequenced in a study of blood T cell repertoires in COVID-19. Profiled with immunoSEQ multiplex PCR; TCRdb holds only in-frame clones, not every one. Found here are about 170,000 clones, 82% of them singletons; the top ten hold about 8.4%. The sequenced sample consisted of peripheral blood. All receptors derive from a woman in her 70s with acute or convalescent COVID-19.

The chain recombines TRBV4-1 with TRBJ1-2; 9 nucleotides line up with TRBD1. Germline V lookup: CDR1 MGHRA, CDR2 YSYEKL. With 2 bases clipped from V and 5 bases from J, the junction kept 3 bases outside the gene matches. The CDR3 sequence is 14 residues long. In nucleotides, the CDR3 is TGCGCCAGCAGCCAACAGGGACAGGGTTATGGCTACACCTTC. Its translation is CASSQQGQGYGYTF.

The rearrangement links TRBV6-1 to TRBJ2-1; no reliable D call. The CDR3 loop spans 15 amino acids. Deletions cut 3 bases from V and 0 bases from J, with 9 bases between. Germline loops: CDR1 MNHNS, CDR2 SASEGT. The CDR3 region is CASSEGSYSYNEQFF. The DNA of the CDR3 is TGTGCCAGCAGTGAGGGCAGCTACTCCTACAATGAGCAGTTCTTC.

The rearrangement uses TRBV5-1 and TRBJ2-5, with 8 positions matching TRBD1. V was clipped by 3 bases and J by 7 bases; unmatched bases: 14. The length of the CDR3 is 16 residues. Germline V CDR1 and CDR2: SGHRS, YFSETQ. Written as DNA, the CDR3 is TGCGCCAGCAGCTCCCCGGACAGGGATCCGATGGGGACCCAGTACTTC. Protein product: CASSSPDRDPMGTQYF.

This clone was detected once. The chain has TRBV28 and TRBJ2-1; TRBD2 agrees at 8 bases. Looked up from germline, CDR1 is MDHEN and CDR2 is SYDVKM. V gave up 5 bases and J gave up 9 bases; unmatched junction bases: 21. CDR3 length: 18 residues. The CDR3 protein is CASSPGRGLAYESREQFF. The CDR3 coding sequence is TGTGCCAGCAGTCCCGGTCGAGGACTAGCCTACGAATCCCGTGAGCAGTTCTTC.

This chain joins TRBV4-3 and TRBJ2-2; 8 bases are shared with TRBD2. J lost 2 bases, V lost 6 bases, and 2 bases had no gene match. The CDR3 loop spans 14 amino acids. Germline lookup yields CDR1 LGHNA and CDR2 YSLEER. The CDR3 coding sequence is TGCGCCAGCAGTAGCGGGATTAACACCGGGGAGCTGTTTTTT. It encodes CASSSGINTGELFF.

The rearrangement links TRBV4-1 to TRBJ2-7; 9 nucleotides match TRBD2. Germline V gives CDR1 MGHRA, CDR2 YSYEKL. The V segment lost 0 bases and the J segment 2 bases; nucleotides outside the gene matches: 14. The CDR3 covers 19 residues. CDR3 in amino acids: CASSQEVISGSASTYEQYF. For the CDR3, the DNA is TGCGCCAGCAGCCAAGAGGTGATTAGCGGGAGTGCTTCTACCTACGAGCAGTACTTC.

The chain has TRBV5-5 and TRBJ1-2; D possibly corresponds to TRBD1 (5 bases). There are 14 residues in the CDR3. CDR1 is SGHKS, CDR2 YYEKEE, per germline (reference sequence). Trimming stripped 6 bases from V and 7 bases from J, with 19 bases between. This CDR3 is CASTREEGSGGYTF. CDR3 in DNA: TGTGCCAGCACCCGTGAGGAGGGGTCAGGTGGCTACACCTTC.

The rearrangement uses TRBV23-1 and TRBJ1-5, with D possibly matching TRBD1 (6 bases). TRBV23-1 has ORF status, its function being uncertain. The CDR3 covers 14 residues. V was pared by 5 bases and J by 4 bases, with 12 bases between. Here the CDR3 DNA reads TGCGCCAGCAGTACCGGACAGAGAAATCAGCCCCAGCATTTT. It specifies CASSTGQRNQPQHF.

This sequence joins TRBV9 and TRBJ2-1; 9 positions match TRBD1. Per germline, CDR1 SGDLS and CDR2 YYNGEE. The CDR3 consists of 16 residues. V lost 4 bases and J lost 9; bases outside the gene matches: 14. This chain's CDR3 is CASSPQPRGQGSEQFF. The CDR3 coding sequence is TGTGCCAGCAGCCCCCAACCCCGGGGACAGGGAAGTGAGCAGTTCTTC. The full variable domain, completed using reference TRBV9 and TRBJ2-1, is DSGVTQTPKHLITATGQRVTLRCSPRSGDLSVYWYQQSLDQGLQFLIQYYNGEERAKGNILERFSAQQFPDLHSELNLSSLELGDSALYFCASSPQPRGQGSEQFFGPGTRLTVL.

The chain carries TRBV28 and TRBJ1-4; D is unresolved. Trimming removed 3 bases at V and 4 bases at J, with 9 bases between. CDR1 MDHEN and CDR2 SYDVKM come from the germline V gene. The CDR3 has 14 residues. This CDR3 is CASSLGQLNEKLFF. The CDR3 nucleotides are TGTGCCAGCAGTTTGGGCCAGCTTAATGAAAAACTGTTTTTT.

The V gene is TRBV5-5, the J gene TRBJ2-5; D unresolved. Germline V gene lookup returns CDR1 SGHKS and CDR2 YYEKEE (reference sequence). V was shortened by 1 base and J by 2 bases, with 9 bases between the two germline ends. The CDR3 length is 14 residues. The CDR3: CASSLQAHQETQYF. The CDR3 DNA follows: TGTGCCAGCAGCTTGCAGGCGCATCAAGAGACCCAGTACTTC.

The rearrangement joins TRBV30 to TRBJ1-2; 8 bases are a match to TRBD1. Unmatched junction bases numbered 2, after V lost 2 bases and J lost 6 bases. This CDR3 is 12 amino acids long. The germline CDR1 and CDR2 sequences are GTSNPN and SVGIG (reference sequence). The CDR3 DNA follows: TGTGCCTGGAGTACGACAGGGGATGGCTACACCTTC. Translation: CAWSTTGDGYTF.

This chain connects TRBV5-4 to TRBJ2-3, with 16 bases lining up with TRBD2. From germline, CDR1 is SGHNT and CDR2 YYREEE (reference sequence). The CDR3 loop spans 17 amino acids. The V gene end was trimmed by 3 bases and the J gene end by 3 bases; junction bases not matched to a gene: 4. This CDR3 reads CASSSGLAGGRTDTQYF. As DNA, the CDR3 is TGTGCCAGCAGCTCGGGACTAGCGGGAGGGCGTACAGATACGCAGTATTTT.